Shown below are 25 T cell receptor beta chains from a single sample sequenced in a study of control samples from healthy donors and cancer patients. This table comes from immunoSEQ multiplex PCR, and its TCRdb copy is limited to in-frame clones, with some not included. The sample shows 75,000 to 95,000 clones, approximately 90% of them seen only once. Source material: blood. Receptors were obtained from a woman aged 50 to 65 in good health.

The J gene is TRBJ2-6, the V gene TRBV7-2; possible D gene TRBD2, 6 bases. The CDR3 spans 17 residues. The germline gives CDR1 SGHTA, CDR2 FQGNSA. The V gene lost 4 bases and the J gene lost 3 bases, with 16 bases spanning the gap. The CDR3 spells CASSSSPGVGGANVLTF. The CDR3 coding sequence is TGTGCCAGCAGCTCTAGTCCGGGGGTTGGTGGGGCCAACGTCCTGACTTTC. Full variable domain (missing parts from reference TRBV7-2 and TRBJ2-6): GAGVSQSPSNKVTEKGKDVELRCDPISGHTALYWYRQSLGQGLEFLIYFQGNSAPDKSGLPSDRFSAERTGGSVSTLTIQRTQQEDSAVYLCASSSSPGVGGANVLTFGAGSRLTVL.

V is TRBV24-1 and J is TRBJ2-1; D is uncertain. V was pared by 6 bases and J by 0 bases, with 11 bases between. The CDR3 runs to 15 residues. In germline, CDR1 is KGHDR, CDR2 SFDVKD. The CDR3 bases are TGTGCCACCAGTAGACGGAACAGCTCCTACAATGAGCAGTTCTTC. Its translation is CATSRRNSSYNEQFF.

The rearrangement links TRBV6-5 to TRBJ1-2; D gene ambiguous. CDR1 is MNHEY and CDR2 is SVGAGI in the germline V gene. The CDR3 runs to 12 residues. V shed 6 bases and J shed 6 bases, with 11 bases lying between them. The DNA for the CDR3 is TGTGCCAGCAGCTCCGGGTCCCATGGCTACACCTTC. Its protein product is CASSSGSHGYTF.

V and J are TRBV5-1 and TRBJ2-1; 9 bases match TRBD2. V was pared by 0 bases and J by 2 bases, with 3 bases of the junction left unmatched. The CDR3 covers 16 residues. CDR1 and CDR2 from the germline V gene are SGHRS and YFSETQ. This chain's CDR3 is CASSLVAGGAYNEQFF. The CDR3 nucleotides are TGCGCCAGCAGCTTGGTGGCGGGGGGGGCCTACAATGAGCAGTTCTTC.

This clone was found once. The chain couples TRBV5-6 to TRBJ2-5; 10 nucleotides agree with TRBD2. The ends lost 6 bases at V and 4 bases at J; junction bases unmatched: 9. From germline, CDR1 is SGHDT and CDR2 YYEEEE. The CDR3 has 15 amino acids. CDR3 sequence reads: CASNLIPSGGETQYF. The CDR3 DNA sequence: TGTGCCAGCAACTTAATACCTAGCGGGGGAGAGACCCAGTACTTC.

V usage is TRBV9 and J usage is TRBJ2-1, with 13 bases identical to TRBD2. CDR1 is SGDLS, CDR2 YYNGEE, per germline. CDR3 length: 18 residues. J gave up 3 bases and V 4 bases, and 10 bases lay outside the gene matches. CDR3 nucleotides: TGTGCCAGCAGCCAAGGACTAGCGGGGGTAAATCTCTACAATGAGCAGTTCTTC. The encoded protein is CASSQGLAGVNLYNEQFF.

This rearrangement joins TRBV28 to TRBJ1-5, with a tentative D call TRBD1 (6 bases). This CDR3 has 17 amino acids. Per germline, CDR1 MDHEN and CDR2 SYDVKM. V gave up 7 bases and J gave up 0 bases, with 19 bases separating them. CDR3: CASTPGGLDFSNQPQHF. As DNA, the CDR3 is TGTGCCAGCACCCCCGGGGGGCTAGATTTTAGCAATCAGCCCCAGCATTTT.

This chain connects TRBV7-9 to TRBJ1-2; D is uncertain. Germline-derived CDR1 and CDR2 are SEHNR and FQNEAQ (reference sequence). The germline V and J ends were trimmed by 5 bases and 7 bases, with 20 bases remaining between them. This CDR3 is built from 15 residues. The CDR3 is CASSTLGPGVRGYTF. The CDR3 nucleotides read TGTGCCAGCAGCACCCTAGGACCCGGAGTCCGTGGCTACACCTTC.

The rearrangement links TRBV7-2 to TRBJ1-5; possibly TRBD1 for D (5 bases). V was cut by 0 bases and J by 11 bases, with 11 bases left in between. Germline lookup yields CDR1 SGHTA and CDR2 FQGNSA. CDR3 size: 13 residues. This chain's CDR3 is CASSLAAGPAQHF. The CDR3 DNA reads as TGTGCCAGCAGCTTAGCAGCGGGGCCAGCCCAGCATTTT.

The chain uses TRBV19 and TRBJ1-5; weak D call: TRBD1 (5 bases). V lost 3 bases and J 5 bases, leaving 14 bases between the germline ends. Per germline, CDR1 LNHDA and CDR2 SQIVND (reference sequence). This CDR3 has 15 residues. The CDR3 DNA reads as TGTGCCAGTAGTATTTACCAGGGAAATTATCAGCCCCAGCATTTT. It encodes CASSIYQGNYQPQHF.

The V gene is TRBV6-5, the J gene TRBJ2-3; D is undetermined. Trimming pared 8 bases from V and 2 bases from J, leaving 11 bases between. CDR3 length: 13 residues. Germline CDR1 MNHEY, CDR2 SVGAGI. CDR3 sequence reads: CASLRFVTDTQYF. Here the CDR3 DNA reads TGTGCCAGCCTCAGATTCGTCACAGATACGCAGTATTTT.

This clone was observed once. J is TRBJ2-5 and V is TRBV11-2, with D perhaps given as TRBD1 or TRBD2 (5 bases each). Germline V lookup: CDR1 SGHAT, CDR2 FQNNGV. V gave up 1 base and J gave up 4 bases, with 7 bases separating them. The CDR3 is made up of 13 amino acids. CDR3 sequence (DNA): TGTGCCAGCAGCTTAGGAGGGGCAGAGACCCAGTACTTC. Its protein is CASSLGGAETQYF.

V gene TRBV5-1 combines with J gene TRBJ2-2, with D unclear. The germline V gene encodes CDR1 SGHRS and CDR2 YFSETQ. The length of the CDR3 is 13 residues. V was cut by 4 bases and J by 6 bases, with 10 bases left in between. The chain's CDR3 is CASSPDASGELFF. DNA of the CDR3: TGCGCCAGCAGCCCTGACGCTTCCGGGGAGCTGTTTTTT.

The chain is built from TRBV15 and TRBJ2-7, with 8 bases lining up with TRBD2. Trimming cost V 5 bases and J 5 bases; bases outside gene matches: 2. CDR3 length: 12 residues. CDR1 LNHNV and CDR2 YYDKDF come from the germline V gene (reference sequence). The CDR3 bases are TGTGCCACCAGCCCGCGGGGGGACGAGCAGTACTTC. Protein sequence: CATSPRGDEQYF.

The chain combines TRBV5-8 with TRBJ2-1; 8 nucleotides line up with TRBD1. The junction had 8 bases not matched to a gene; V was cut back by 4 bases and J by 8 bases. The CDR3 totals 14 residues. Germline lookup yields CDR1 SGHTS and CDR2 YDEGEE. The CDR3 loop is CASSRGRGLDEQFF. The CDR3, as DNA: TGTGCCAGCAGCCGAGGCAGGGGGCTGGATGAGCAGTTCTTC.

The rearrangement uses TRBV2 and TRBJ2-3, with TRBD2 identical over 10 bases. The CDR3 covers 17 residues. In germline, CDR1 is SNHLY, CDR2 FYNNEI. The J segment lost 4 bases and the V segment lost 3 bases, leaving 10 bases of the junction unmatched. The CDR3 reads CASSDLPSGGVPDTQYF. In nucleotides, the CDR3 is TGTGCCAGCAGTGACCTCCCTAGCGGGGGAGTACCAGATACGCAGTATTTT.

CDR3 amino acids: CASSQGMGSSYNEQFF. CDR3 coding DNA: TGTGCCAGCAGTCAAGGAATGGGGAGCTCCTACAATGAGCAGTTCTTC. This sequence joins TRBV9 and TRBJ2-1; maybe TRBD2 (5 bases). There are 16 residues in the CDR3. The V end lost 5 bases, the J end lost 0 bases, and 15 bases lay between the germline ends. Germline V CDR1 and CDR2: SGDLS, YYNGEE.

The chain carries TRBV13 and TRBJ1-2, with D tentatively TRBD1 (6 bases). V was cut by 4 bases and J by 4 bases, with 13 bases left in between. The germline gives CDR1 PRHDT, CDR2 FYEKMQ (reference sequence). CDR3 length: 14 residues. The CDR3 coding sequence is TGTGCCAGCAGCTCTCAGGGGATGGGCTATGGCTACACCTTC. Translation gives CASSSQGMGYGYTF.

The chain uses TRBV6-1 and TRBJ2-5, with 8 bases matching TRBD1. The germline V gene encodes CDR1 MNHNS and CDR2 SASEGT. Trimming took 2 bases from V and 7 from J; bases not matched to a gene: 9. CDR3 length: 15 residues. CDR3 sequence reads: CASSEIITGGGTQYF. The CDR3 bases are TGTGCCAGCAGTGAAATAATAACAGGGGGAGGGACCCAGTACTTC.

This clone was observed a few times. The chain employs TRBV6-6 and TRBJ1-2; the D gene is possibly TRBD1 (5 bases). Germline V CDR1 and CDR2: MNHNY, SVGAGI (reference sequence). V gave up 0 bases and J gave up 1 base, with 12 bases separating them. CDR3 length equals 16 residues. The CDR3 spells CASSYSKEGHNYGYTF. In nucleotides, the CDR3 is TGTGCCAGCAGTTACTCGAAGGAGGGGCATAACTATGGCTACACCTTC.

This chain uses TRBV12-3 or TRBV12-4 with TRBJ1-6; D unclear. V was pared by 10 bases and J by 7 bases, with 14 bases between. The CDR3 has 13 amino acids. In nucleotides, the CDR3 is TGTGCCACTTCAGGAGGACCAAATTCACCCCTCCACTTT. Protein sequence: CATSGGPNSPLHF.

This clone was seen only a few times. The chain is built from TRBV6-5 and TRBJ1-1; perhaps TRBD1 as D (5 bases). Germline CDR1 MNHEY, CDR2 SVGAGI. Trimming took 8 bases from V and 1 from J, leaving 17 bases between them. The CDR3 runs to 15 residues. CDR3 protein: CASRGGTRQNTEAFF. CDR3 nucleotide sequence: TGTGCCAGCCGGGGGGGGACCCGCCAGAACACTGAAGCTTTCTTT.

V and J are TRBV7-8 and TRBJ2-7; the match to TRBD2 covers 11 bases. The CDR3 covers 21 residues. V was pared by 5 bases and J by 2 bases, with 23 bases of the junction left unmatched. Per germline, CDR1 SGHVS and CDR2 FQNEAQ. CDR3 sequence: CASSVLTNRGLAAWRTYEQYF. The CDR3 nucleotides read TGTGCCAGCAGCGTGCTTACCAACCGGGGACTAGCGGCCTGGCGTACCTACGAGCAGTACTTC.

CDR3 nucleotides: TGTGCCAGCAGCCAAGATCTCATTCAGCCCCAGCATTTT. This translates into CASSQDLIQPQHF. The genes are TRBV3-1 (or the pseudogene TRBV3-2) and TRBJ1-5; D is undetermined. The V end lost 0 bases, the J end lost 6 bases, and 6 bases lay between the germline ends. The CDR3 covers 13 residues. Germline lookup yields CDR1 LGHDT and CDR2 YNNKEL (reference sequence).

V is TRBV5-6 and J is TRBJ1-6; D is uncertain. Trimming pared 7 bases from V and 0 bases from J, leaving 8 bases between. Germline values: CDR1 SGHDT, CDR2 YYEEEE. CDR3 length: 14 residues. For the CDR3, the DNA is TGTGCCAGCCAGCGGGGCTCCTATAATTCACCCCTCCACTTT. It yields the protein CASQRGSYNSPLHF.